This passage covers 22 T cell receptor beta chains from one sample sequenced in a study of blood T cell repertoires in COVID-19. Produced via immunoSEQ multiplex PCR; TCRdb's table is partial and in-frame only. In the table there are 250,000 to 300,000 clones, approximately 88% of which are singletons. What was sequenced was peripheral blood. These receptors were collected from a woman between 65 and 79 years old with COVID-19, enrolled during active disease.

This chain links TRBV7-3 with TRBJ2-7, with D hard to call. This CDR3 contains 12 residues. CDR1 and CDR2 from the germline V gene are SGHTA and FQGTGA. The germline V and J ends were trimmed by 2 bases and 5 bases, with 7 bases remaining between them. CDR3 DNA sequence: TGTGCCAGCAGCTTAGGTGGAGACGAGCAGTACTTC. Translating gives CASSLGGDEQYF.

J is TRBJ1-1 and V is TRBV5-1; D perhaps matches TRBD1 (6 bases). The V gene's germline CDR1 is SGHRS and CDR2 YFSETQ. This CDR3 region has 16 residues. V lost 4 bases and J lost 3, with 19 bases in between. CDR3 nucleotides: TGCGCCAGCAGCATAGGACAGTTCATTCAGGACACTGAAGCTTTCTTT. Encoded protein: CASSIGQFIQDTEAFF. Looking up the rest from reference TRBV5-1 and TRBJ1-1 gives the full variable domain: KAGVTQTPRYLIKTRGQQVTLSCSPISGHRSVSWYQQTPGQGLQFLFEYFSETQRNKGNFPGRFSGRQFSNSRSEMNVSTLELGDSALYLCASSIGQFIQDTEAFFGQGTRLTVV.

The chain recombines TRBV16 with TRBJ2-1; D is perhaps TRBD1 (6 bases). The V gene's germline CDR1 is KGHSY and CDR2 FQNENV. V was cut by 1 base and J by 8 bases, with 12 bases left in between. The CDR3 is 14 residues long. The CDR3 nucleotides are TGTGCCAGCAGCCAATTAGTACAGGGCTATGAGCAGTTCTTC. It specifies CASSQLVQGYEQFF. Full variable domain (missing parts from reference TRBV16 and TRBJ2-1): GEEVAQTPKHLVRGEGQKAKLYCAPIKGHSYVFWYQQVLKNEFKFLISFQNENVFDETGMPKERFSAKCLPNSPCSLEIQATKLEDSAVYFCASSQLVQGYEQFFGPGTRLTVL.

The rearrangement uses TRBV15 and TRBJ2-7; D possibly corresponds to TRBD2 (6 bases). This CDR3 is built from 15 residues. The germline V gene encodes CDR1 LNHNV and CDR2 YYDKDF (reference sequence). Deletions cut 0 bases from V and 4 bases from J, with 13 bases between. CDR3 amino acids: CATSRDLAGRYEQYF. DNA for the CDR3: TGTGCCACCAGCAGAGATCTTGCAGGGAGGTACGAGCAGTACTTC. Based on the CDR3 plus reference TRBV15 and TRBJ2-7, the full variable domain is DAMVIQNPRYQVTQFGKPVTLSCSQTLNHNVMYWYQQKSSQAPKLLFHYYDKDFNNEADTPDNFQSRRPNTSFCFLDIRSPGLGDTAMYLCATSRDLAGRYEQYFGPGTRLTVT.

This chain links TRBV11-2 with TRBJ2-3; D might be TRBD1 (5 bases). The germline V gene encodes CDR1 SGHAT and CDR2 FQNNGV. This CDR3 is built from 15 residues. Trimming pared 0 bases from V and 1 base from J, leaving 8 bases between. In DNA, the CDR3 is TGTGCCAGCAGCTTAGAAGGGGATGGCACAGATACGCAGTATTTT. Amino acids: CASSLEGDGTDTQYF.

The genes are TRBV28 and TRBJ1-5; D unclear. Germline values: CDR1 MDHEN, CDR2 SYDVKM. The CDR3 length is 14 residues. With 3 bases removed from V and 0 bases from J, the gap between germline ends came to 6 bases. The CDR3 DNA follows: TGTGCCAGCAGTTTTTGGCTTAGCAATCAGCCCCAGCATTTT. Protein product: CASSFWLSNQPQHF.

The chain carries TRBV5-1 and TRBJ1-1; 9 bases fit TRBD1. CDR3 length equals 16 residues. Unmatched junction bases numbered 6, after V lost 2 bases and J lost 1 base. Per the germline V gene, CDR1 is SGHRS and CDR2 is YFSETQ. This CDR3 is CASSFQQGATNTEAFF. The CDR3 bases are TGCGCCAGCAGCTTTCAACAGGGGGCAACGAACACTGAAGCTTTCTTT.

This clone was detected only once. This chain links TRBV3-1 (or the pseudogene TRBV3-2) with TRBJ2-7; 14 bases are a match to TRBD2. The V gene end was trimmed by 7 bases and the J gene end by 6 bases; junction bases not matched to a gene: 5. From germline, CDR1 is LGHDT and CDR2 YNNKEL (reference sequence). The CDR3 has 14 residues. The CDR3 spells CASTSGLAGAEQYF. CDR3 nucleotides: TGTGCCAGCACCTCGGGACTAGCGGGAGCCGAGCAGTACTTC.

The rearrangement uses TRBV18 and TRBJ2-5; D is possibly TRBD2 (5 bases). Germline V lookup: CDR1 KGHSH, CDR2 LQKENI. The CDR3 is 16 residues long. The V end was cut by 3 bases, the J end by 2 bases, with 16 bases between. The CDR3 region has the DNA TGTGCCAGCTCACCGATCAGCGGAGGAAGACAAGAGACCCAGTACTTC. Translating gives CASSPISGGRQETQYF.

V is TRBV19 and J is TRBJ1-2, with D perhaps TRBD1 (5 bases). Per the germline V gene, CDR1 is LNHDA and CDR2 is SQIVND (reference sequence). With 1 base removed from V and 4 bases from J, the gap between germline ends came to 10 bases. The CDR3 runs to 14 residues. In DNA form, the CDR3 reads TGTGCCAGTAGTATAGGCAGGGCCGTCTATGGCTACACCTTC. Protein product: CASSIGRAVYGYTF.

The table lists this clone with a count of one. The V call is TRBV6-2 or TRBV6-3, the J call TRBJ1-1; D uncertain. Germline lookup yields CDR1 MNHEY and CDR2 SVGEGT. The V end was cut by 5 bases, the J end by 8 bases, with 9 bases between. The CDR3 loop spans 11 amino acids. The CDR3 reads CASSEGREAFF. The CDR3 bases are TGTGCCAGCAGTGAGGGCCGAGAAGCTTTCTTT.

The V call is TRBV4-1, the J call TRBJ2-7; TRBD1 matches 7 bases. Germline V gives CDR1 MGHRA, CDR2 YSYEKL. The V and J ends lost 5 bases and 7 bases, in that order; junction bases with no gene match: 8. The CDR3 consists of 13 residues. The CDR3 DNA follows: TGCGCCAGCAGCTCTACAGGGGATAGGGAGCAGTACTTC. It yields the protein CASSSTGDREQYF.

The genes are TRBV7-3 and TRBJ1-2, with TRBD1 identical over 8 bases. This CDR3 spans 15 amino acids. From germline, CDR1 is SGHTA and CDR2 FQGTGA. The V and J ends lost 5 bases and 3 bases, in that order; junction bases with no gene match: 8. Here the CDR3 reads CASSPGQGTDYGYTF. The CDR3 nucleotides are TGTGCCAGCAGCCCAGGACAGGGAACTGACTATGGCTACACCTTC. Filled out from reference TRBV7-3 and TRBJ1-2, the complete variable domain reads GAGVSQTPSNKVTEKGKYVELRCDPISGHTALYWYRQSLGQGPEFLIYFQGTGAADDSGLPNDRFFAVRPEGSVSTLKIQRTERGDSAVYLCASSPGQGTDYGYTFGSGTRLTVV.

V gene TRBV2 combines with J gene TRBJ1-4, with TRBD1 identical over 8 bases. V dropped 7 bases and J dropped 8; count of bases not matched to a gene: 9. Germline V gene sequence: CDR1 SNHLY, CDR2 FYNNEI. The CDR3 totals 14 residues. The CDR3 coding sequence is TGTGCCAGCAAACGGACAGGGCGCCGGGAAAAACTGTTTTTT. It codes for CASKRTGRREKLFF.

This chain joins TRBV29-1 and TRBJ1-2; the D is unclear. Germline-derived CDR1 and CDR2 are SQVTM and ANQGSEA. The CDR3 spans 14 residues. V was pared by 5 bases and J by 0 bases, with 13 bases between. The CDR3 spells CSVLSGNPNYGYTF. The CDR3 nucleotides read TGCAGCGTTTTGAGCGGCAACCCTAACTATGGCTACACCTTC.

The rearrangement joins TRBV6-2 or TRBV6-3 to TRBJ2-1; 13 nucleotides line up with TRBD2. V shed 2 bases, J shed 0 bases, and the junction held 1 base outside the gene matches. Germline loops: CDR1 MNHEY, CDR2 SVGEGT. CDR3 length equals 17 residues. CDR3 sequence reads: CASSYRTSGSSYNEQFF. The CDR3 nucleotides are TGTGCCAGCAGTTACCGGACTAGCGGGAGCTCCTACAATGAGCAGTTCTTC.

The rearrangement links TRBV5-1 to TRBJ1-1, with 8 bases aligning to TRBD1. The CDR3 runs 15 residues. V gave up 4 bases and J gave up 4 bases; unmatched junction bases: 9. Germline CDR1 SGHRS, CDR2 YFSETQ. The CDR3 DNA reads as TGCGCCAGCAGCCACTCAGGACAGGGCGGCACTGAAGCTTTCTTT. This translates into CASSHSGQGGTEAFF.

The chain carries TRBV19 and TRBJ2-7; 11 bases line up with TRBD1. The CDR3 extends over 14 amino acids. Germline V gives CDR1 LNHDA, CDR2 SQIVND (reference sequence). J was trimmed by 4 bases and V by 7 bases; bases with no gene match: 6. The CDR3 sequence: CASTPGTGGYEQYF. The CDR3 coding sequence is TGTGCCAGTACCCCCGGGACAGGGGGTTACGAGCAGTACTTC.

In this sample, this clone turned up a few times. The chain has TRBV19 and TRBJ1-5; D gene ambiguous. V lost 9 bases, J lost 7 bases, and 19 bases lay in between. The CDR3 consists of 14 residues. Germline CDR1 reads LNHDA; CDR2 reads SQIVND (reference sequence). This CDR3 is CASSLLRSGQPQHF. CDR3 in DNA: TGTGCCAGCAGCCTCCTACGGTCGGGACAGCCCCAGCATTTT.

The chain carries TRBV6-5 and TRBJ1-2, with TRBD1 identical over 7 bases. Per germline, CDR1 MNHEY and CDR2 SVGAGI. V trimming: 5 bases; J trimming: 5 bases; junction bases outside the gene matches: 2. This CDR3 is built from 12 residues. CDR3 sequence reads: CASSPGGYGYTF. The CDR3 DNA reads as TGTGCCAGCAGTCCAGGGGGGTATGGCTACACCTTC.

This chain connects TRBV29-1 to TRBJ1-2; perhaps TRBD1 as D (5 bases). The CDR3 spans 11 residues. V was trimmed by 6 bases and J by 8 bases, leaving 13 bases between them. The germline V gene encodes CDR1 SQVTM and CDR2 ANQGSEA. The CDR3: CSVDSVGGYTF. The CDR3, as DNA: TGCAGCGTCGACAGCGTTGGCGGCTACACCTTC.

J is TRBJ2-3 and V is TRBV7-9, with 13 bases aligning to TRBD2. The CDR3 totals 15 residues. V was pared by 5 bases and J by 8 bases, with 7 bases of the junction left unmatched. Germline lookup yields CDR1 SEHNR and CDR2 FQNEAQ (reference sequence). The CDR3 DNA is TGTGCCAGCAGCCCTAGGACTAGCGGGAGTGTTACGCAGTATTTT. This codes for CASSPRTSGSVTQYF.